The clone carrying this T cell receptor (beta chain) has a single count. Its specificity is unknown. Isolated RNA was reverse transcribed in full, so expressed TCRB transcripts were sequenced. Produced via immunoSEQ multiplex PCR; TCRdb's table is partial and in-frame only. The sample yields fewer than 150,000 clones, less than 8.5% seen once. This sample was taken from a study of beta chain features in type 1 diabetes. Study observations and caveats: It was possible that PCR favored shorter templates, equally so in patients and controls. Among patients, naive, central memory and Treg TCRB repertoires appeared more similar than among healthy donors.

With V trimmed by 0 bases and J by 5 bases, 6 bases remained unmatched. The V gene's germline CDR1 is SGHRS and CDR2 YFSETQ. The CDR3 totals 16 residues. The collection from each donor was one heparinised blood draw averaging around 0.11 L. Material for sequencing was central memory CD4+ T cells from blood. This sequence was found in a woman aged 30 to 39 in good health. This chain connects TRBV5-1 to TRBJ2-5, with TRBD2 matching over 11 bases. Here the CDR3 DNA reads TGCGCCAGCAGCTTGGATGGTAGCGGGAGGGGTGAGACCCAGTACTTC. Amino acids: CASSLDGSGRGETQYF.